These 29 T cell receptor beta chains came from one sample sequenced in a study of T-cell memory formation after mild COVID-19. TCRdb reprocessed the 5' RACE reads via MiXCR and lists one record per CDR3 protein. The repertoire holds around 83,000 distinct CDR3 sequences, with about 23% as singletons. Sequenced input: PBMCs or a T cell subset sorted from them (not recorded which). These receptors were obtained from a man younger than 30 who had mild COVID-19 (a few samples of this study predate the infection). Cell type and time point are not known.

This clonotype was seen a handful of times. This rearrangement joins TRBV12-3 or TRBV12-4 to TRBJ2-3, with a weak D call TRBD2 (5 bases). V gave up 6 bases and J gave up 2 bases, with 9 bases separating them. The CDR3 is made up of 13 amino acids. The CDR3 sequence is CASRTSYTDTQYF. The CDR3 DNA follows: TGTGCCAGCAGAACTAGTTACACAGATACGCAGTATTTT.

V is TRBV19 and J is TRBJ2-7; D is uncertain. From germline, CDR1 is LNHDA and CDR2 SQIVND (reference sequence). This CDR3 comprises 14 residues. V shed 7 bases and J shed 0 bases, with 13 bases lying between them. CDR3: CASKPRQSSYEQYF. The CDR3 DNA reads TGTGCCAGTAAGCCAAGGCAGAGCTCCTACGAGCAGTACTTC.

V is TRBV4-1 and J is TRBJ1-4, with D hard to call. CDR1 MGHRA and CDR2 YSYEKL come from the germline V gene. The V gene lost 1 base and the J gene lost 7 bases, with 10 bases spanning the gap. There are 14 residues in the CDR3. The CDR3 bases are TGCGCCAGCAGCCAAGGGGAAGGGATTGAAAAACTGTTTTTT. It is translated as CASSQGEGIEKLFF.

This clonotype has more than one count but fewer than ten. The chain employs TRBV20-1 and TRBJ2-1, with 7 bases matching TRBD1. Unmatched junction bases numbered 14, after V lost 6 bases and J lost 9 bases. Germline V gene sequence: CDR1 DFQATT, CDR2 SNEGSKA (reference sequence). This CDR3 has 14 amino acids. The CDR3 region is CSAEQRQGVGEQFF. DNA of the CDR3: TGCAGTGCCGAGCAGAGGCAGGGGGTGGGTGAGCAGTTCTTC.

The V gene is TRBV7-2, the J gene TRBJ2-3, with D unresolved. Germline V gene lookup returns CDR1 SGHTA and CDR2 FQGNSA. This CDR3 is built from 15 residues. V dropped 1 base and J dropped 0 bases, with 8 bases sitting between them. This CDR3 is CASSLVRSSTDTQYF. The CDR3 DNA follows: TGTGCCAGCAGCTTAGTCCGCTCTAGCACAGATACGCAGTATTTT.

The CDR3 here is CASSLGPGAGSPLHF. In nucleotides, the CDR3 is TGTGCCAGCAGCTTAGGGCCGGGGGCAGGGTCACCCCTCCACTTT. This chain uses TRBV7-9 with TRBJ1-6; TRBD1 might be the D (6 bases). This CDR3 has 15 amino acids. Germline assignment: CDR1 SEHNR and CDR2 FQNEAQ (reference sequence). V lost 1 base to trimming and J lost 10 bases, with 14 bases between them.

The rearrangement joins TRBV4-1 to TRBJ1-3; tentatively, D is TRBD1 (6 bases). Germline V lookup: CDR1 MGHRA, CDR2 YSYEKL. Trimming stripped 0 bases from V and 5 bases from J, with 11 bases between. This CDR3 has 15 amino acids. The CDR3 region has the DNA TGCGCCAGCAGCCAAGATCCTCAGGGGAGAAACACCATATATTTT. Its translation: CASSQDPQGRNTIYF.

This clonotype was counted ten times or more. CDR3 in DNA: TGTGCCAGCAGTTTGGCGGGAGATACGCAGTATTTT. It yields the protein CASSLAGDTQYF. This chain connects TRBV12-3 or TRBV12-4 to TRBJ2-3; D perhaps matches TRBD2 (5 bases). The V and J ends lost 3 bases and 5 bases respectively, with 6 bases between them. This CDR3 spans 12 amino acids.

The table lists this clonotype with a few counts. This chain joins TRBV11-2 and TRBJ2-3; D gene unclear. The CDR3 is 11 residues long. Germline V lookup: CDR1 SGHAT, CDR2 FQNNGV. With 2 bases removed from V and 11 bases from J, the gap between germline ends came to 8 bases. The CDR3 region is CASSLQERQYF. In nucleotides, the CDR3 is TGTGCCAGCAGCTTACAGGAGCGGCAGTATTTT.

This chain connects TRBV12-3 or TRBV12-4 to TRBJ1-2; D perhaps matches TRBD1 (5 bases). CDR3 length: 15 residues. V was clipped by 4 bases and J by 3 bases, with 15 bases between them. The CDR3 is CASSWSAGWDYGYTF. DNA of the CDR3: TGTGCCAGCAGTTGGTCCGCAGGGTGGGACTATGGCTACACCTTC.

V is TRBV4-2 and J is TRBJ2-7; D remains ambiguous. Germline loops: CDR1 LGHNA, CDR2 YNFKEQ. CDR3 length: 15 residues. Trimming stripped 4 bases from V and 0 bases from J, with 13 bases between. CDR3 sequence (DNA): TGTGCCAGCAGCCTTGGTAGTGGTAGCTCCTACGAGCAGTACTTC. It codes for CASSLGSGSSYEQYF.

CDR3 amino acids: CASSRLAMKETQYF. Written as DNA, the CDR3 is TGTGCCAGCAGCCGATTAGCGATGAAAGAGACCCAGTACTTC. The chain is built from TRBV7-9 and TRBJ2-5; a possible D gene is TRBD2 (5 bases). Trimming pared 5 bases from V and 3 bases from J, leaving 13 bases between. Germline loops: CDR1 SEHNR, CDR2 FQNEAQ (reference sequence). The CDR3 contains 14 residues.

The chain recombines TRBV6-2 or TRBV6-3 with TRBJ2-1, with 7 nucleotides matching TRBD1. After removal of 6 bases from V and 1 base from J, the junction contained 0 bases not matched to a gene. The CDR3 is 13 amino acids. Per the germline V gene, CDR1 is MNHEY and CDR2 is SVGEGT. The CDR3 protein is CASRQGSYNEQFF. CDR3 nucleotides: TGTGCCAGCAGACAGGGGTCCTACAATGAGCAGTTCTTC.

The chain uses TRBV4-3 and TRBJ2-2; 7 bases match TRBD1. The CDR3 has 17 residues. V trimming: 2 bases; J trimming: 7 bases; junction bases outside the gene matches: 13. Germline loops: CDR1 LGHNA, CDR2 YSLEER. For the CDR3, the DNA is TGCGCCAGCAGCCAAATAATTGGGACAGTTGGAGACGGGGAGCTGTTTTTT. Translated, it gives CASSQIIGTVGDGELFF.

The J gene is TRBJ1-4, the V gene TRBV7-9; D is possibly TRBD1 (5 bases). Germline V gene sequence: CDR1 SEHNR, CDR2 FQNEAQ (reference sequence). Deletions cut 1 base from V and 4 bases from J, with 10 bases between. The CDR3 extends over 15 amino acids. This CDR3 is CASSLGQNSNEKLFF. The CDR3 region has the DNA TGTGCCAGCAGCTTAGGACAGAACAGTAATGAAAAACTGTTTTTT.

The sample holds a few counts of this clonotype. V gene TRBV6-2 or TRBV6-3 combines with J gene TRBJ2-7, with no clear D. From germline, CDR1 is MNHEY and CDR2 SVGEGT. Trimming took 2 bases from V and 2 from J, leaving 10 bases between them. The CDR3 has 14 amino acids. The chain's CDR3 is CASSYRAETYEQYV. DNA of the CDR3: TGTGCCAGCAGTTACCGGGCGGAGACCTACGAGCAGTACGTC.

This clonotype was observed a handful of times. CDR3 residues: CASSQEGSGVQETQYF. CDR3 coding DNA: TGCGCCAGCAGCCAAGAAGGCAGCGGGGTTCAAGAGACCCAGTACTTC. This sequence joins TRBV4-3 and TRBJ2-5; 7 bases match TRBD2. CDR1 LGHNA and CDR2 YSLEER come from the germline V gene. With 0 bases clipped from V and 2 bases from J, the junction kept 6 bases outside the gene matches. CDR3 length equals 16 residues.

V and J are TRBV29-1 and TRBJ1-2, with D uncertain. The CDR3 spans 13 residues. V was cut by 7 bases and J by 2 bases, with 14 bases left in between. Germline CDR1 SQVTM, CDR2 ANQGSEA. CDR3 loop: CSGFGPENYGYTF. CDR3 DNA: TGCAGCGGTTTCGGACCCGAGAACTATGGCTACACCTTC.

This clonotype came up a few times. The chain combines TRBV10-3 with TRBJ1-1, with no clear D. The CDR3 spans 17 residues. CDR1 and CDR2 (germline): ENHRY, SYGVKD. The V end lost 0 bases, the J end lost 1 base, and 15 bases lay between the germline ends. CDR3 DNA sequence: TGTGCCATCAGTGAGTCGTTCGTGCAGCTAAAGAACACTGAAGCTTTCTTT. Encoded protein: CAISESFVQLKNTEAFF.

This chain connects TRBV5-5 to TRBJ1-5; D is perhaps TRBD1 (6 bases). Trimming took off 0 bases at V and 4 bases at J, with 11 bases between the two ends. Germline V CDR1 and CDR2: SGHKS, YYEKEE (reference sequence). This CDR3 region has 15 residues. The CDR3 reads CASSLAVRGNQPQHF. The CDR3 nucleotides are TGTGCCAGCAGCTTGGCCGTAAGGGGGAATCAGCCCCAGCATTTT. The full variable domain, completed using reference TRBV5-5 and TRBJ1-5, is DAGVTQSPTHLIKTRGQQVTLRCSPISGHKSVSWYQQVLGQGPQFIFQYYEKEERGRGNFPDRFSARQFPNYSSELNVNALLLGDSALYLCASSLAVRGNQPQHFGDGTRLSIL.

The rearrangement links TRBV7-6 to TRBJ2-1; D possibly corresponds to TRBD2 (5 bases). Trimming shortened V by 5 bases and J by 6 bases, and 14 bases separated the two germline ends. The CDR3 is made up of 14 amino acids. The germline gives CDR1 SGHVS, CDR2 FNYEAQ. As DNA, the CDR3 is TGTGCCAGCAGCCTGCACCCGGGAACCAATGAGCAGTTCTTC. Protein: CASSLHPGTNEQFF.

This clonotype has more than one count but fewer than ten. This chain joins TRBV14 and TRBJ2-3; D possibly matches TRBD1 or TRBD2 (5 bases each). V lost 6 bases, J lost 2 bases, and 15 bases lay in between. Germline values: CDR1 SGHDN, CDR2 FVKESK. This CDR3 has 15 residues. The CDR3: CASSLWGSFTDTQYF. The CDR3 DNA reads as TGTGCCAGCAGTCTGTGGGGGAGCTTCACAGATACGCAGTATTTT.

This clonotype was seen at least ten times. This chain uses TRBV7-2 with TRBJ2-3; D may match TRBD1 or TRBD2 (6 bases each). There are 16 residues in the CDR3. Trimming took 1 base from V and 6 from J, leaving 17 bases between them. Germline CDR1 is SGHTA and CDR2 is FQGNSA. The CDR3 coding sequence is TGTGCCAGCAGCTTAGTAAGGGCGCTAGGGGGGGATACGCAGTATTTT. This gives the protein CASSLVRALGGDTQYF.

The V call is TRBV6-4, the J call TRBJ2-1; TRBD1 might be the D (6 bases). Trimming stripped 8 bases from V and 7 bases from J, with 12 bases between. This CDR3 contains 12 residues. The V gene's germline CDR1 is MRHNA and CDR2 SNTAGT. In nucleotides, the CDR3 is TGTGCCAGCGTACAGGGACAAAATGAGCAGTTCTTC. Its protein product is CASVQGQNEQFF.

The J gene is TRBJ1-2, the V gene TRBV4-2; D is ambiguous. Trimming cost V 0 bases and J 6 bases, with 5 bases left between them. The CDR3 contains 12 residues. The germline gives CDR1 LGHNA, CDR2 YNFKEQ. CDR3 sequence (DNA): TGTGCCAGCAGCCAAGAGGCTGATGGCTACACCTTC. Encoded protein: CASSQEADGYTF.

This clonotype has a handful of counts. This chain connects TRBV29-1 to TRBJ1-1, with 7 bases matching TRBD1. CDR1 and CDR2 (germline): SQVTM, ANQGSEA. This CDR3 has 13 residues. The ends lost 6 bases at V and 4 bases at J; junction bases unmatched: 8. CDR3 nucleotide sequence: TGCAGCGTGACAGGGTGGTTCAGCACTGAAGCTTTCTTT. It translates to CSVTGWFSTEAFF.

J is TRBJ2-7 and V is TRBV7-9; the match to TRBD1 covers 9 bases. Germline CDR1 and CDR2: SEHNR and FQNEAQ (reference sequence). V lost 7 bases to trimming and J lost 3 bases; unmatched junction nucleotides: 10. The CDR3 loop spans 15 amino acids. DNA of the CDR3: TGTGCCAGCACCGGGTCGGACAGGGGCCTCTACGAGCAGTACTTC. It yields the protein CASTGSDRGLYEQYF.

The chain combines TRBV5-1 with TRBJ1-1; tentative D call: TRBD1 (5 bases). The CDR3 spans 15 residues. In germline, CDR1 is SGHRS, CDR2 YFSETQ. V was trimmed by 5 bases and J by 0 bases, leaving 14 bases between them. CDR3 sequence (DNA): TGCGCCAGCAGTCCTTGGGGGGGAGTGAACACTGAAGCTTTCTTT. As protein: CASSPWGGVNTEAFF.

The chain uses TRBV12-3 or TRBV12-4 and TRBJ1-2; D may be TRBD1 (5 bases). Trimming pared 4 bases from V and 3 bases from J, leaving 9 bases between. The CDR3 runs to 13 residues. CDR3 in amino acids: CASSSGTDYGYTF. Written as DNA, the CDR3 is TGTGCCAGCAGTTCCGGGACGGACTATGGCTACACCTTC.